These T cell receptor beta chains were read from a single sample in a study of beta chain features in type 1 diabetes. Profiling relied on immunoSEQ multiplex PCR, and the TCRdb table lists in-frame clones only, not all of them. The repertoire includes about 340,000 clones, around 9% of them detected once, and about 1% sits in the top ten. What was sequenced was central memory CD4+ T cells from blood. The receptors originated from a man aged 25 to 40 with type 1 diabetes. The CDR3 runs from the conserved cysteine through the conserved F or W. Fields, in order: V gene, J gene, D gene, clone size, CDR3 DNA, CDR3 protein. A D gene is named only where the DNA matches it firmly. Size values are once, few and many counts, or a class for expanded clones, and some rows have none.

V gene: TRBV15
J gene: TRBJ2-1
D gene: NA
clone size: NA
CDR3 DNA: TGTGCCACCAGCAGAGACAGAGCATCCTACAATGAGCAGTTCTTC
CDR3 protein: CATSRDRASYNEQFF

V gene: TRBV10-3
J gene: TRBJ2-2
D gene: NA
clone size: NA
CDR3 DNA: TGTGCCATCGCCGGGACGGACACCGGGGAGCTGTTTTTT
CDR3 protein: CAIAGTDTGELFF

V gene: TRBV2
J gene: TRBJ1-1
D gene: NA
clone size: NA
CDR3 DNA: TGTGCCAGCAGTGAAAGGCAGCCTAACACTGAAGCTTTCTTT
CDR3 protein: CASSERQPNTEAFF

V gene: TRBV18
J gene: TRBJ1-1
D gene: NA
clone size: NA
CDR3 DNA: TGTGCCAGCTCACCACCCTGGGAGGCTGAAGCTTTCTTT
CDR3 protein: CASSPPWEAEAFF

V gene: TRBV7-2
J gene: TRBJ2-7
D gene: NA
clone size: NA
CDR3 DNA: TGTGCCAGCAGCTCCTCTCGATCCGAGCAGTACTTC
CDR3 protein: CASSSSRSEQYF

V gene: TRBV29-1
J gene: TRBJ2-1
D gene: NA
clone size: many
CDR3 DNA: TGCAGCGTTGAACTGATCGCCAGAGGTGAGCAGTTCTTC
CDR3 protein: CSVELIARGEQFF

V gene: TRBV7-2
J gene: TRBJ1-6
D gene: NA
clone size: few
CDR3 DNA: TGTGCCAGCAGCTTAACCTTCGGGGAGGGTAGGGATTCACCCCTCCACTTT
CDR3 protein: CASSLTFGEGRDSPLHF

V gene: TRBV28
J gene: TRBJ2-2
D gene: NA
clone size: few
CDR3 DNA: TGTGCCAGCAGTTTACCTGGACCGAGCACCGGGGAGCTGTTTTTT
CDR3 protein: CASSLPGPSTGELFF

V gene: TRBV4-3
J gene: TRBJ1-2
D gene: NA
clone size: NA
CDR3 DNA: TGCGCCAGCAGCCAAGGGGCGGAGGGGAGCTATGGCTACACCTTC
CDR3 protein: CASSQGAEGSYGYTF

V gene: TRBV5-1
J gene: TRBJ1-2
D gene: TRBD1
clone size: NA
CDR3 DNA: TGCGCCAGCAGCGTAGCCGGCCCGGGACAGGGTGGAGGCTACACCTTC
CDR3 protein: CASSVAGPGQGGGYTF

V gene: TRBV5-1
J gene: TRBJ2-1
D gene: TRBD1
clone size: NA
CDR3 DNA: TGCGCCAGCACCTCCCAGACAGGGGGCAATGAGCAGTTCTTC
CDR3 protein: CASTSQTGGNEQFF

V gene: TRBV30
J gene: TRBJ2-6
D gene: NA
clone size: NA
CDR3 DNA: TGTGCCTGGAGTGTAGGCGGCAGCTCTGGGGCCAACGTCCTGACTTTC
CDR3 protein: CAWSVGGSSGANVLTF

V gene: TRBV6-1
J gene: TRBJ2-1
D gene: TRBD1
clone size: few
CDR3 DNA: TGTGCCAGCAGTGCGACCGGGACAGGGATTTTAAATGAGCAGTTCTTC
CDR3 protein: CASSATGTGILNEQFF

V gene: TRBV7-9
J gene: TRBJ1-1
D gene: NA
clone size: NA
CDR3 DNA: TGTGCCAGCAGCTTAGGTTCTTCGGTGAACACTGAAGCTTTCTTT
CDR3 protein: CASSLGSSVNTEAFF

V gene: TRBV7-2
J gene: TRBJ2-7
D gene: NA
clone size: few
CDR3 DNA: TGTGCCAGCAGCTTAGATAGGAGGGAGCAGTACTTC
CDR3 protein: CASSLDRREQYF

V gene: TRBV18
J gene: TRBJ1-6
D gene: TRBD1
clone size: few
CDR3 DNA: TGTGCCAGCTCACCACCCGTTAAGGGACAGGGCGCCGGATCACCCCTCCACTTT
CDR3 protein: CASSPPVKGQGAGSPLHF

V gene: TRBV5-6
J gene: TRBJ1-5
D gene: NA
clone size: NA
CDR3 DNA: TGTGCCAGCAGCCCCAGTCCCTATAGCAATCAGCCCCAGCATTTT
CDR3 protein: CASSPSPYSNQPQHF

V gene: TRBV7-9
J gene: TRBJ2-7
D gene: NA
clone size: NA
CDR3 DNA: TGTGCCAGCAGCTTAGCCTATGGGAAGGACGGATCCTACGAGCAGTACTTC
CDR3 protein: CASSLAYGKDGSYEQYF

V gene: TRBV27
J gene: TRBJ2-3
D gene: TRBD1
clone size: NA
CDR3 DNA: TGTGCCAGCAGAAAACAGGGGGGTACAGATACGCAGTATTTT
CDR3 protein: CASRKQGGTDTQYF

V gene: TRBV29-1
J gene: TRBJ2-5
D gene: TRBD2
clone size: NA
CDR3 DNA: TGCAGCGTTGCTGGACTAGCCTCTGGGACCCAGTACTTC
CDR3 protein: CSVAGLASGTQYF

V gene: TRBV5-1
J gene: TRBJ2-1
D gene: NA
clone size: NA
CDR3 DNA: TGCGCCAGCAGCTTAGGGGTCGGAGGGAGCGATGAGCAGTTCTTC
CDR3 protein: CASSLGVGGSDEQFF

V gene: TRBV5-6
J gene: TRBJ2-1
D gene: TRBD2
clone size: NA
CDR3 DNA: TGTGCCAGCAGCAAGACAGGGATCACTAGCGGGGTGGGTGAGCAGTTCTTC
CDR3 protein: CASSKTGITSGVGEQFF

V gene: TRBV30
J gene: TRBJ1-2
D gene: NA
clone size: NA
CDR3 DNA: TGTGCCTGGAGTGTCTCGGTGGGGTATGGCTACACCTTC
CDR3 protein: CAWSVSVGYGYTF

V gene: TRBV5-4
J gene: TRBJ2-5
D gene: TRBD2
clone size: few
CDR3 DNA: TGTGCCAGCAGCTTGACTAGCGTCGGAGAGACCCAGTACTTC
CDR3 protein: CASSLTSVGETQYF

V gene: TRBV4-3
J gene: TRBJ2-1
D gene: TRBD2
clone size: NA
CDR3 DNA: TGCGCCAGCAGCCAAGTGGGGGGGGACAATGAGCAGTTCTTC
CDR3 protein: CASSQVGGDNEQFF

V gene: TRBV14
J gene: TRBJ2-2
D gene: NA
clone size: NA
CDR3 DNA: TGTGCCAGCAGCCGAATACAGGGAGCCGGGGAGCTGTTTTTT
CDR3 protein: CASSRIQGAGELFF

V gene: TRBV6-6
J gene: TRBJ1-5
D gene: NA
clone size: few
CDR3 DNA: TGTGCCAGCGAGGAAGTGGGAGGTGGGCAGCCCCAGCATTTT
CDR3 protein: CASEEVGGGQPQHF

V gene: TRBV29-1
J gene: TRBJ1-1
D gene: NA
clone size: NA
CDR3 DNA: TGCAGCGTCGGCAGGGTGAACACTGAAGCTTTCTTT
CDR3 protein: CSVGRVNTEAFF

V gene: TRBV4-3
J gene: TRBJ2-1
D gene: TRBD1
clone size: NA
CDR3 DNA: TGCGCCAGCAGCCAAGATCCCCCGGGACAGGGGAGAGGGGAGCAGTTCTTC
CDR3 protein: CASSQDPPGQGRGEQFF

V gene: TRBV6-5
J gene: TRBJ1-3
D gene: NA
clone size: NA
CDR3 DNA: TGTGCCAGCTGTGAGGGGACTGGAAACACCATATATTTT
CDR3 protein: CASCEGTGNTIYF

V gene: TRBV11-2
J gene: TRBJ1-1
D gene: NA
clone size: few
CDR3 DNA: TGTGCCAGCAGCTCCCCGATATTAGGGTTCACTGAAGCTTTCTTT
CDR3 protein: CASSSPILGFTEAFF

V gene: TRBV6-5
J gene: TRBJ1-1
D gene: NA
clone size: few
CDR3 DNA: TGTGCCAGCATTCGGGAGAGGTCGACTGAAGCTTTCTTT
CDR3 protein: CASIRERSTEAFF

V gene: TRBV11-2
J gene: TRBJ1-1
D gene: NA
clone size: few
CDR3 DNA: TGTGCCAGCAGCCCGACCCAGGGGTCCAGGGCTTTCTTT
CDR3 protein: CASSPTQGSRAFF

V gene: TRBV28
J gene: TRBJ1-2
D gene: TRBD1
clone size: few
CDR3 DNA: TGTGCCAGCATAAGCAGGGGGAACGGCTACACCTTC
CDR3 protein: CASISRGNGYTF

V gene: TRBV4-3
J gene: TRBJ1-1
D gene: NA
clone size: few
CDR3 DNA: TGCGCCAGCAGCCAAGACATGGGGCGGAATGAAGCTTTCTTT
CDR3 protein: CASSQDMGRNEAFF

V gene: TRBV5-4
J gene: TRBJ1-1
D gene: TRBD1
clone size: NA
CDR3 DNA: TGTGCCAGCAGCTTGGGGGGACAGGGTTGGGCTGAAGCTTTCTTT
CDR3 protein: CASSLGGQGWAEAFF

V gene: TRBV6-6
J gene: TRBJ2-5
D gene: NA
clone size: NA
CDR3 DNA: TGTGCCAGCAGGGGGGTTGGGCAAGAGACCCAGTACTTC
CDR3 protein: CASRGVGQETQYF

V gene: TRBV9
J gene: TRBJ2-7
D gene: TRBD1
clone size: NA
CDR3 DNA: TGTGCCAGCAGTCGGACAGGGACCTCCTACGAGCAGTACTTC
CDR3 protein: CASSRTGTSYEQYF

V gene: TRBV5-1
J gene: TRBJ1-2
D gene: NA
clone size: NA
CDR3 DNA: TGCGCCAGCAGCTTGACGGCAGCCCCCAACTATGGCTACACCTTC
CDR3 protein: CASSLTAAPNYGYTF

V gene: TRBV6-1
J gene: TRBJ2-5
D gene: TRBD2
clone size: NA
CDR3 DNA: TGTGCCAGCAGTAAAAGCGGGGGGGTGACCTTGACCCAGTACTTC
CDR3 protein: CASSKSGGVTLTQYF

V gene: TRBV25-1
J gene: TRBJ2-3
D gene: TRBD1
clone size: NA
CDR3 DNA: TGTGCCAGCAGCCTCTCGGGAAGGACAGGGATAGATACGCAGTATTTT
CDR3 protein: CASSLSGRTGIDTQYF

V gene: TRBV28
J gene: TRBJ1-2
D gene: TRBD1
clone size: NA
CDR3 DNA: TGTGCCACGATAACAGGGGGCGGCTACACCTTC
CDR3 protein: CATITGGGYTF

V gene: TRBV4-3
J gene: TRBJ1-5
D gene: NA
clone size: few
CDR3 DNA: TGCGCCAGCAGCCAAGATTTAACGGGGGGCGATCAGCCCCAGCATTTT
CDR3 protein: CASSQDLTGGDQPQHF

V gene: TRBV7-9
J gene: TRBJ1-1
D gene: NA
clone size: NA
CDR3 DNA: TGTGCCAGCAGCCCGGGGGAGTCGGGGGCTTTCTTT
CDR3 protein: CASSPGESGAFF

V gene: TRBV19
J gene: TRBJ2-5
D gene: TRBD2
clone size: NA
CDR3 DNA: TGTGCCAGTAGTATAGATAGCGGGACTAGCGGACAAGAGACCCAGTACTTC
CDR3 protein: CASSIDSGTSGQETQYF

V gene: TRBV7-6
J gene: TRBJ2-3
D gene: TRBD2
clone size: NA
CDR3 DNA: TGTGCCAGCAGCTTTCGCGGGATGACTAGCGGGGCGATGGATACGCAGTATTTT
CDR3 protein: CASSFRGMTSGAMDTQYF

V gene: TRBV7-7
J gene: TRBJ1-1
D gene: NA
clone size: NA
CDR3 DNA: TGTGCCAGCAGCTTACAAACAAACACTGAAGCTTTCTTT
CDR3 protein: CASSLQTNTEAFF

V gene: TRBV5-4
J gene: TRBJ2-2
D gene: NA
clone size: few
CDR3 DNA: TGTGCCAGCAGCTTGGGTGGGGCCAACACCGGGGAGCTGTTTTTT
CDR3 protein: CASSLGGANTGELFF

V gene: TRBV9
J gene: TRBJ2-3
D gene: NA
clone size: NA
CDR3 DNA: TGTGCCAGCAGCGCACACGGCACAGATACGCAGTATTTT
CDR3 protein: CASSAHGTDTQYF

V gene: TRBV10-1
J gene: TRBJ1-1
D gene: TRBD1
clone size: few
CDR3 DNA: TGCGCCAGCAGTGAGTCCCAGGGGGCGAACACTGAAGCTTTCTTT
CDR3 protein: CASSESQGANTEAFF

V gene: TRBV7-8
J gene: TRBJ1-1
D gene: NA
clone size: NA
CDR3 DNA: TGTGCCAGCAGCTTGACCGGGGGCACTGAAGCTTTCTTT
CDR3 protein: CASSLTGGTEAFF